The clone carrying this T cell receptor (beta chain) showed up just once. This specimen belongs to a study of T cell responses to AZD1222 COVID-19 vaccine. The protocol was immunoSEQ multiplex PCR, while the TCRdb copy is restricted to in-frame clones and leaves out a portion. The sample comprises about 190,000 clones, roughly 91% of which are singletons, and more than 0.75% rests with the top ten. This TCR derives from an adult in good health. Sequenced material: peripheral blood, taken on day 0 of AZD1222 vaccination.

CDR3 loop: CASSTPPGQGETQYF. For the CDR3, the DNA is TGTGCCAGCAGCACTCCCCCGGGACAGGGAGAGACCCAGTACTTC. The chain links TRBV7-2 to TRBJ2-5, with 9 bases matching TRBD1. The CDR3 totals 15 residues. With 5 bases clipped from V and 4 bases from J, the junction kept 8 bases outside the gene matches. From germline, CDR1 is SGHTA and CDR2 FQGNSA. Filled out from reference TRBV7-2 and TRBJ2-5, the complete variable domain reads GAGVSQSPSNKVTEKGKDVELRCDPISGHTALYWYRQSLGQGLEFLIYFQGNSAPDKSGLPSDRFSAERTGGSVSTLTIQRTQQEDSAVYLCASSTPPGQGETQYFGPGTRLLVL.